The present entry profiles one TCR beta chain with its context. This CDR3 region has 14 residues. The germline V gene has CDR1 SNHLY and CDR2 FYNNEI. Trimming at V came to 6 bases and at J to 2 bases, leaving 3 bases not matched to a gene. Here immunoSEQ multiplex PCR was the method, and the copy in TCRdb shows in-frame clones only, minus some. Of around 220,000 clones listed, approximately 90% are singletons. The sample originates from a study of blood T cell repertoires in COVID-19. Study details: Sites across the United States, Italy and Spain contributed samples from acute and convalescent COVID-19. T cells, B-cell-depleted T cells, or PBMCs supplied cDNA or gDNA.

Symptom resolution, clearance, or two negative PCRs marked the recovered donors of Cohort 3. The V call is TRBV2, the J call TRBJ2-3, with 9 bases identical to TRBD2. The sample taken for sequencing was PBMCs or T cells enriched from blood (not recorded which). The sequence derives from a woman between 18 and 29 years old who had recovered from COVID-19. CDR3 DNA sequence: TGTGCCAGCAGCCCTAGCGGGATCACAGATACGCAGTATTTT. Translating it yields CASSPSGITDTQYF.